Given below is one TCR beta chain in context. The sample is drawn from a study of blood T cell repertoires in COVID-19. V was clipped by 5 bases and J by 14 bases, with 17 bases between them. The CDR3 is 13 amino acids. Per germline, CDR1 SGHTS and CDR2 YDEGEE. The data were produced by immunoSEQ multiplex PCR, yet TCRdb's version contains in-frame clones alone and is incomplete. This sample has some 240,000 clones, with 80% to 85% found just once. The specimen sequenced was PBMCs or T cells enriched from blood (not recorded which). This clonotype was sampled from a man aged 50 to 59 who had recovered from COVID-19. This chain links TRBV5-8 with TRBJ1-6; D gene unclear. DNA for the CDR3: TGTGCCAGCAGACCCGACGGAGCCAGAGCCCTCCACTTT. This codes for CASRPDGARALHF. Supplemented by reference TRBV5-8 and TRBJ1-6, the full variable domain reads EAGVTQSPTHLIKTRGQQATLRCSPISGHTSVYWYQQALGLGLQFLLWYDEGEERNRGNFPPRFSGRQFPNYSSELNVNALELEDSALYLCASRPDGARALHFGNGTRLTVT.